One and the same sample provided the 32 T cell receptor beta chains below, sequenced in a study of response to subunit inactivated influenza vaccine. From the RT-PCR reads, TCRdb called clonotypes with MiXCR, one entry per CDR3 protein. Counted here are around 850,000 distinct CDR3 sequences, less than 20% occurring once; the ten biggest clones make up about 11%. The sequencing here drew on PBMCs from blood, taken roughly 5 days after vaccination. All receptors come from a man in his fifties or sixties who received an inactivated influenza vaccine.

The rearrangement links TRBV5-6 to TRBJ1-1, with D hard to call. V lost 1 base to trimming and J lost 8 bases, with 6 bases between them. The CDR3 spans 11 residues. CDR1 is SGHDT, CDR2 YYEEEE, per germline. CDR3 loop: CASSLFDEAFF. The CDR3 nucleotides are TGTGCCAGCAGCTTGTTTGACGAAGCTTTCTTT. Variable domain in full (rest from reference TRBV5-6 and TRBJ1-1): DAGVTQSPTHLIKTRGQQVTLRCSPKSGHDTVSWYQQALGQGPQFIFQYYEEEERQRGNFPDRFSGHQFPNYSSELNVNALLLGDSALYLCASSLFDEAFFGQGTRLTVV.

The chain carries TRBV4-1 and TRBJ1-2, with D perhaps TRBD1 (5 bases). Germline V CDR1 and CDR2: MGHRA, YSYEKL. Trimming took 0 bases from V and 1 from J, leaving 12 bases between them. CDR3 length: 16 residues. The CDR3 here is CASSQDPGPNNYGYTF. For the CDR3, the DNA is TGCGCCAGCAGCCAAGACCCAGGGCCAAATAACTATGGCTACACCTTC.

This chain uses TRBV4-3 with TRBJ2-7; D gene ambiguous. V lost 0 bases and J 1 base, leaving 7 bases between the germline ends. The germline gives CDR1 LGHNA, CDR2 YSLEER. The CDR3 extends over 14 amino acids. CDR3 DNA: TGCGCCAGCAGCCAAGATTTAGGGTCCTACGAGCAGTACTTC. Translated: CASSQDLGSYEQYF.

The chain recombines TRBV7-2 with TRBJ1-2; D is undetermined. The CDR3 is 14 residues long. Between the trimmed V and J ends, which lost 7 bases and 4 bases, there was a span of 16 bases. CDR1 is SGHTA and CDR2 is FQGNSA in the germline V gene. This CDR3 reads CASNNLGRVYGYTF. The CDR3 coding sequence is TGTGCCAGCAACAACCTTGGGAGGGTCTATGGCTACACCTTC.

This chain connects TRBV4-2 to TRBJ1-2; D is unresolved. The CDR3 sequence is 14 residues long. CDR1 is LGHNA and CDR2 is YNFKEQ in the germline V gene. Trimming stripped 2 bases from V and 0 bases from J, with 7 bases between. CDR3 DNA: TGTGCCAGCAGCCAAACCAGAGCTAACTATGGCTACACCTTC. It yields the protein CASSQTRANYGYTF.

This clonotype has ten or more counts. V usage is TRBV5-1 and J usage is TRBJ1-5; 7 bases are shared with TRBD1. Trimming cost V 3 bases and J 5 bases; bases outside gene matches: 2. The CDR3 spans 13 residues. Per germline, CDR1 SGHRS and CDR2 YFSETQ. The CDR3 loop is CASSYTGDQPQHF. Written as DNA, the CDR3 is TGCGCCAGCAGCTATACAGGGGATCAGCCCCAGCATTTT.

This rearrangement joins TRBV5-1 to TRBJ1-4; D not resolved. CDR3 length equals 17 residues. Germline V lookup: CDR1 SGHRS, CDR2 YFSETQ. Trimming took 4 bases from V and 0 from J, leaving 16 bases between them. The CDR3 DNA reads TGCGCCAGCAGCCCGGAGGGCAGGCTTACAACTAATGAAAAACTGTTTTTT. Translating gives CASSPEGRLTTNEKLFF. Together with reference TRBV5-1 and TRBJ1-4, the CDR3 gives the full variable domain: KAGVTQTPRYLIKTRGQQVTLSCSPISGHRSVSWYQQTPGQGLQFLFEYFSETQRNKGNFPGRFSGRQFSNSRSEMNVSTLELGDSALYLCASSPEGRLTTNEKLFFGSGTQLSVL.

V and J are TRBV7-9 and TRBJ2-5, with 11 nucleotides matching TRBD1. Germline values: CDR1 SEHNR, CDR2 FQNEAQ (reference sequence). V shed 4 bases, J shed 5 bases, and the junction held 9 bases outside the gene matches. This CDR3 comprises 16 residues. This CDR3 reads CASSYTGTGGRETQYF. DNA of the CDR3: TGTGCCAGCAGCTATACCGGGACAGGGGGTAGGGAGACCCAGTACTTC.

Comment on this clonotype: It may be a read error: a sequence one base away is much more abundant. The chain is built from TRBV7-2 and TRBJ1-2; no definite D call. Per germline, CDR1 SGHTA and CDR2 FQGNSA. The CDR3 is made up of 12 amino acids. The CDR3 DNA reads as TGTGCCAGCAGCTCCTCTAACTATGGCTACATCTTC. Its protein product is CASSSSNYGYIF.

This clonotype was recorded a few times. The genes are TRBV11-2 and TRBJ2-4; D is undetermined. CDR1 and CDR2 (germline): SGHAT, FQNNGV. CDR3 length equals 12 residues. V lost 5 bases and J lost 5, with 7 bases in between. The CDR3 DNA sequence: TGTGCCAGCAGCATAATACAAAACATTCAGTACTTC. The encoded protein is CASSIIQNIQYF.

This clonotype has at least ten counts. The rearrangement links TRBV28 to TRBJ2-2; 9 positions agree with TRBD2. The length of the CDR3 is 15 residues. The ends lost 5 bases at V and 1 base at J; junction bases unmatched: 2. Germline V gene lookup returns CDR1 MDHEN and CDR2 SYDVKM. The CDR3 coding sequence is TGTGCCAGCAGTCTTAGCGGGGGGAACACCGGGGAGCTGTTTTTT. Amino acids: CASSLSGGNTGELFF.

The genes are TRBV7-2 and TRBJ2-2; TRBD1 is a possible D gene (5 bases). Germline values: CDR1 SGHTA, CDR2 FQGNSA. V lost 5 bases to trimming and J lost 9 bases, with 10 bases between them. The CDR3 has 12 amino acids. The CDR3 DNA follows: TGTGCCAGCAGCGGGGCCAACCGGGAGCTGTTTTTT. As protein: CASSGANRELFF.

This clonotype was picked up many times. This rearrangement joins TRBV28 to TRBJ1-2; possibly TRBD1 for D (5 bases). There are 14 residues in the CDR3. The germline V gene encodes CDR1 MDHEN and CDR2 SYDVKM. The V gene lost 4 bases and the J gene lost 4 bases, with 13 bases spanning the gap. The CDR3 coding sequence is TGTGCCAGCAGTTCCCCAGGGAGAGGCTATGGCTACACCTTC. Protein sequence: CASSSPGRGYGYTF.

The rearrangement uses TRBV29-1 and TRBJ2-5; D gene uncertain. V was cut by 4 bases and J by 7 bases, with 16 bases left in between. The CDR3 spans 13 residues. The germline V gene has CDR1 SQVTM and CDR2 ANQGSEA. The CDR3, as DNA: TGCAGCGTTGCCCGGGTCCTGGACGGGACCCAGTACTTC. Amino acid sequence: CSVARVLDGTQYF.

The V gene is TRBV11-2, the J gene TRBJ2-5; 7 nucleotides line up with TRBD1. V shed 0 bases and J 5 bases; nucleotides not matched to a gene: 6. Germline values: CDR1 SGHAT, CDR2 FQNNGV. The CDR3 extends over 15 amino acids. In DNA, the CDR3 is TGTGCCAGCAGCTTAGACGCAGGGGGTTTTGAGACCCAGTACTTC. It is translated as CASSLDAGGFETQYF.

J is TRBJ2-1 and V is TRBV6-5, with 10 bases that match TRBD2. The germline V gene has CDR1 MNHEY and CDR2 SVGAGI. This CDR3 is 18 amino acids long. The V segment lost 0 bases and the J segment 2 bases; nucleotides outside the gene matches: 7. The CDR3 sequence: CASSYSGLAGVAYNEQFF. The CDR3 DNA is TGTGCCAGCAGTTACTCGGGGCTAGCGGGGGTGGCCTACAATGAGCAGTTCTTC.

The V call is TRBV5-1, the J call TRBJ1-1; no definite D call. This CDR3 is 13 amino acids long. V was pared by 0 bases and J by 8 bases, with 11 bases between. Germline CDR1 reads SGHRS; CDR2 reads YFSETQ. Here the CDR3 DNA reads TGCGCCAGCAGCTTGGACGCCTCGGACGAAGCTTTCTTT. Amino acid sequence: CASSLDASDEAFF. Based on the CDR3 plus reference TRBV5-1 and TRBJ1-1, the full variable domain is KAGVTQTPRYLIKTRGQQVTLSCSPISGHRSVSWYQQTPGQGLQFLFEYFSETQRNKGNFPGRFSGRQFSNSRSEMNVSTLELGDSALYLCASSLDASDEAFFGQGTRLTVV.

J is TRBJ2-7 and V is TRBV4-2; TRBD2 matches at 11 bases. Germline lookup yields CDR1 LGHNA and CDR2 YNFKEQ. The V and J ends lost 0 bases and 6 bases, in that order; junction bases with no gene match: 10. This CDR3 region has 17 residues. CDR3 region: CASSQETGTSGGFEQYF. The DNA for the CDR3 is TGTGCCAGCAGCCAAGAGACTGGGACTAGCGGCGGCTTCGAGCAGTACTTC.

The chain uses TRBV27 and TRBJ1-6; TRBD1 might be the D (5 bases). The V gene's germline CDR1 is MNHEY and CDR2 SMNVEV (reference sequence). The CDR3 runs to 15 residues. V lost 7 bases, J lost 8 bases, and 18 bases lay in between. CDR3 loop: CASTWGPRRDSPLHF. The DNA of the CDR3 is TGTGCCAGCACCTGGGGCCCGAGGCGGGATTCACCCCTCCACTTT.

This clonotype was counted between two and nine times. The CDR3 loop reads CSAREAGGGDSPLHF. CDR3 nucleotide sequence: TGCAGTGCTAGAGAGGCGGGCGGAGGTGATTCACCCCTCCACTTT. The rearrangement uses TRBV20-1 and TRBJ1-6; D unresolved. This CDR3 has 15 residues. Germline V gene lookup returns CDR1 DFQATT and CDR2 SNEGSKA (reference sequence). V dropped 0 bases and J dropped 8 bases, with 14 bases sitting between them.

This clonotype came up a few times. This chain links TRBV12-3 or TRBV12-4 with TRBJ1-1; no clear D. V was clipped by 7 bases and J by 11 bases, with 17 bases between them. This CDR3 contains 12 residues. The CDR3 loop reads CASTSPPTQAFF. CDR3 in DNA: TGTGCCAGCACCTCCCCACCGACGCAGGCTTTCTTT.

This clonotype was counted a few times. V usage is TRBV5-5 and J usage is TRBJ1-2; D is unresolved. Trimming removed 4 bases at V and 4 bases at J, with 17 bases between. CDR1 and CDR2 from the germline V gene are SGHKS and YYEKEE (reference sequence). CDR3 length equals 15 residues. CDR3 protein: CASSKDVVLGYGYTF. The CDR3 DNA follows: TGTGCCAGCAGCAAGGACGTGGTCCTCGGCTATGGCTACACCTTC.

The gene calls are TRBV20-1 and TRBJ2-7; D is undetermined. Germline V gene sequence: CDR1 DFQATT, CDR2 SNEGSKA (reference sequence). The CDR3 has 11 residues. With 1 base removed from V and 6 bases from J, the gap between germline ends came to 7 bases. The DNA for the CDR3 is TGCAGTGCTAGAGGCCCGGGCGAGCAGTACTTC. The encoded protein is CSARGPGEQYF.

The genes are TRBV28 and TRBJ1-2, with TRBD1 identical over 9 bases. V shed 7 bases and J 5 bases; nucleotides not matched to a gene: 8. Germline V gene lookup returns CDR1 MDHEN and CDR2 SYDVKM. The length of the CDR3 is 14 residues. CDR3 sequence: CASTQGQGTYGYTF. Written as DNA, the CDR3 is TGTGCCAGCACTCAGGGACAGGGAACTTATGGCTACACCTTC.

The chain joins TRBV20-1 to TRBJ2-7; D perhaps matches TRBD2 (5 bases). The CDR3 runs 15 residues. With 3 bases removed from V and 2 bases from J, the gap between germline ends came to 17 bases. Germline CDR1 is DFQATT and CDR2 is SNEGSKA (reference sequence). The CDR3 nucleotides are TGCAGTGCTAGGCCTCCGATTGAGGGCCCCTACGAGCAGTACTTC. Protein sequence: CSARPPIEGPYEQYF.

This clonotype was counted a few times. The CDR3 sequence is CASSSGQFKNEQFF. Here the CDR3 DNA reads TGTGCCAGCAGCTCCGGACAGTTCAAGAATGAGCAGTTCTTC. The rearrangement joins TRBV7-6 to TRBJ2-1; TRBD1 is a possible D gene (6 bases). Trimming left V 4 bases short and J 7 bases short, with 14 bases between. Germline loops: CDR1 SGHVS, CDR2 FNYEAQ. This CDR3 is built from 14 residues.

There are a few counts of this clonotype. The CDR3 here is CASSRQVLDEQYF. The CDR3 DNA follows: TGTGCCAGCAGCCGACAAGTTCTCGACGAGCAGTACTTC. J is TRBJ2-7 and V is TRBV14; the D is unclear. CDR3 size: 13 residues. The germline gives CDR1 SGHDN, CDR2 FVKESK. Trimming left V 4 bases short and J 5 bases short, with 12 bases between.

In its sample, this clonotype was seen many times. The chain recombines TRBV20-1 with TRBJ2-3; weak D call: TRBD2 (5 bases). The CDR3 runs to 11 residues. V lost 7 bases to trimming and J lost 8 bases, with 13 bases between them. Per the germline V gene, CDR1 is DFQATT and CDR2 is SNEGSKA (reference sequence). The CDR3 region has the DNA TGCAGTGGAACGAAGGCGGGTACGCAGTATTTT. This translates into CSGTKAGTQYF.

The chain is built from TRBV2 and TRBJ2-5; 8 bases are shared with TRBD2. The germline CDR1 and CDR2 sequences are SNHLY and FYNNEI. The V gene end was trimmed by 1 base and the J gene end by 2 bases; junction bases not matched to a gene: 3. CDR3 size: 15 residues. CDR3 bases: TGTGCCAGCAGTGAAGTGGGACTAGTACAAGAGACCCAGTACTTC. Its translation: CASSEVGLVQETQYF.

The rearrangement uses TRBV6-5 and TRBJ2-7; no reliable D call. V gave up 3 bases and J gave up 1 base, with 13 bases separating them. The V gene's germline CDR1 is MNHEY and CDR2 SVGAGI. The CDR3 totals 15 residues. CDR3 region: CASSYRAQPSYEQYF. CDR3 DNA sequence: TGTGCCAGCAGTTATCGGGCTCAACCGTCCTACGAGCAGTACTTC.

The table lists this clonotype with a few counts. This rearrangement joins TRBV29-1 to TRBJ2-4; 12 nucleotides match TRBD1. Germline V gives CDR1 SQVTM, CDR2 ANQGSEA. The CDR3 loop spans 13 amino acids. CDR3 region: CPCGTGGSNIQYF. In DNA, the CDR3 is TGCCCTTGCGGGACAGGGGGCTCCAACATTCAGTACTTC.

This clonotype was detected ten times or more. This rearrangement joins TRBV28 to TRBJ2-7, with TRBD1 matching 9 bases. The trim removed 5 bases at V and 2 bases at J, leaving 10 bases unmatched. CDR1 MDHEN and CDR2 SYDVKM come from the germline V gene. The CDR3 loop spans 16 amino acids. The CDR3 DNA follows: TGTGCCAGCAGTCTCCTAATCGGGACAGGGCCCTACGAGCAGTACTTC. Translation: CASSLLIGTGPYEQYF.